These T cell receptor beta chains were read from a single sample in a study of CD8 T cells in Susac syndrome. TCRdb recomputed calls from the immunoSEQ multiplex PCR reads with MiXCR, one row per CDR3 protein. Of some 130,000 distinct CDR3 sequences listed, nearly 95% were seen once; the top ten hold approximately 0.12%. Material for sequencing was CD4+ T cells from PBMCs. These receptor sequences come from a human donor in good health. CDR3s include the opening cysteine and the closing phenylalanine or tryptophan. The order of the fields is D gene, clone size, J gene, V gene, CDR3 DNA, CDR3 protein. A D gene is named only where the DNA matches it firmly. Expanded clones get a size class; other rows say once, few or many, or leave the size out.

d_call: NA; clone_size: NA; j_call: TRBJ2-3; v_call: TRBV5-1; cdr3_nt: TGCGCCAGCAGCTTGGCCGGCCTAGCAGATACGCAGTATTTT; cdr3_aa: CASSLAGLADTQYF
d_call: NA; clone_size: NA; j_call: TRBJ2-3; v_call: TRBV2; cdr3_nt: TGTGCCAGTTACAGAGAAGTTGCCACAGATACGCAGTATTTT; cdr3_aa: CASYREVATDTQYF
d_call: TRBD1; clone_size: NA; j_call: TRBJ1-1; v_call: TRBV28; cdr3_nt: TGTGCCAGCACCTTGACAGGGGGCGCCCCTGAAGCTTTCTTT; cdr3_aa: CASTLTGGAPEAFF
d_call: NA; clone_size: NA; j_call: TRBJ2-7; v_call: TRBV20-1; cdr3_nt: TGCAGTGCTAGCCCCAGGCAGTTCTACGAGCAGTACTTC; cdr3_aa: CSASPRQFYEQYF
d_call: NA; clone_size: NA; j_call: TRBJ2-1; v_call: TRBV29-1; cdr3_nt: TGCAGCGTTGATGTATACAATGAGCAGTTCTTC; cdr3_aa: CSVDVYNEQFF
d_call: TRBD2; clone_size: NA; j_call: TRBJ2-1; v_call: TRBV20-1; cdr3_nt: TGCAGTGCTAGAGGCGGACTAGCGGGCAATGAGCAGTTCTTC; cdr3_aa: CSARGGLAGNEQFF
d_call: NA; clone_size: NA; j_call: TRBJ2-5; v_call: TRBV7-9; cdr3_nt: TGTGCCAGCAGGGTCCTAGGGGGAGCCGAGACCCAGTACTTC; cdr3_aa: CASRVLGGAETQYF
d_call: NA; clone_size: NA; j_call: TRBJ2-7; v_call: TRBV6-5; cdr3_nt: TGTGCCAGCAGGCCAGACACAGGGCCCTACGAGCAGTACTTC; cdr3_aa: CASRPDTGPYEQYF
d_call: NA; clone_size: NA; j_call: TRBJ1-4; v_call: TRBV30; cdr3_nt: TGTGCCTGGACTACGAACAGGGCAACTAATGAAAAACTGTTTTTT; cdr3_aa: CAWTTNRATNEKLFF
d_call: NA; clone_size: once; j_call: TRBJ2-1; v_call: TRBV4-2; cdr3_nt: TGTGCCAGCAGCCAAGATATGCGACAGGATTCCCCGGCCAATGAGCAGTTCTTC; cdr3_aa: CASSQDMRQDSPANEQFF
d_call: TRBD2; clone_size: NA; j_call: TRBJ2-5; v_call: TRBV7-7; cdr3_nt: TGTGCTAGCAGCTTAACCGGGAGGGTACAAGAGACCCAGTACTTC; cdr3_aa: CASSLTGRVQETQYF
d_call: NA; clone_size: NA; j_call: TRBJ2-2; v_call: TRBV29-1; cdr3_nt: TGCAGCGGACTTAAGGGACAGAACACCGGGGAGCTGTTTTTT; cdr3_aa: CSGLKGQNTGELFF
d_call: TRBD2; clone_size: NA; j_call: TRBJ2-3; v_call: TRBV5-1; cdr3_nt: TGCGCCAGCAGCCTAGGACTAGCGGCTAGCACAGATACGCAGTATTTT; cdr3_aa: CASSLGLAASTDTQYF
d_call: NA; clone_size: NA; j_call: TRBJ2-1; v_call: TRBV7-2; cdr3_nt: TGTGCCAGCAGCCCCGTAGGAGATTACAATGAGCAGTTCTTC; cdr3_aa: CASSPVGDYNEQFF
d_call: NA; clone_size: NA; j_call: TRBJ2-1; v_call: TRBV19; cdr3_nt: TGTGCCAGTAGACCTACAGAGTACAATGAGCAGTTCTTC; cdr3_aa: CASRPTEYNEQFF
d_call: TRBD1; clone_size: NA; j_call: TRBJ1-1; v_call: TRBV27; cdr3_nt: TGTGCCAGCTGGCCCTCCGGGACAGGGACCACTGAAGCTTTCTTT; cdr3_aa: CASWPSGTGTTEAFF
d_call: TRBD1; clone_size: NA; j_call: TRBJ2-2; v_call: TRBV7-8; cdr3_nt: TGTGCCAGCAGCCTCCGGGACAGTCAGATCACCGGGGAGCTGTTTTTT; cdr3_aa: CASSLRDSQITGELFF